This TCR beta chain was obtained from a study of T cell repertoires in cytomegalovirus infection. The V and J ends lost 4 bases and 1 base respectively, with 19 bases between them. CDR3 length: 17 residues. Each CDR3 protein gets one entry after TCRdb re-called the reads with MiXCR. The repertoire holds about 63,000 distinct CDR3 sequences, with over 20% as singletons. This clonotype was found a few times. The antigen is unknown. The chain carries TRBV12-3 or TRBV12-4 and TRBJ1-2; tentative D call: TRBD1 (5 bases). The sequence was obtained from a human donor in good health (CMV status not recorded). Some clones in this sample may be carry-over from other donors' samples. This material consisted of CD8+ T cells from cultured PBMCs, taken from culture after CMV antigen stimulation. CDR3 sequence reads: CASSYGARETINYGYTF. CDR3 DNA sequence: TGTGCCAGCAGTTACGGGGCCAGAGAAACCATTAACTATGGCTACACCTTC.